The clone carrying this T cell receptor (beta chain) was seen only once. Trimming took 4 bases from V and 13 from J; bases not matched to a gene: 8. Per germline, CDR1 LGHDT and CDR2 YNNKEL (reference sequence). This CDR3 is built from 15 residues. Assay: immunoSEQ multiplex PCR; the TCRdb copy retains only in-frame clones and omits some. The repertoire consists of hundreds of thousands of clones, with less than 85% occurring once and the leading ten covering under 5.5%. This specimen belongs to a study of blood T cell repertoires in COVID-19. Overall study: T cells, B-cell-depleted T cells, or PBMCs provided the cDNA or gDNA that served as material.

This chain links TRBV3-1 (or the pseudogene TRBV3-2) with TRBJ2-1; 15 nucleotides match TRBD2. Sequenced: peripheral blood. This TCR was sampled from an elderly woman with active or convalescent COVID-19. The CDR3 bases are TGTGCCAGCAGCCTGGGGACTAGCGGGAGGTCTCTTCAGTTCTTC. This translates into CASSLGTSGRSLQFF.